This T cell receptor beta chain derives from a study of CXCR3-negative and CXCR3-positive naive CD8 T cells. This CDR3 has 14 residues. Germline V CDR1 and CDR2: SGHDN, FVKESK. Findings and limits, study-wide: Against CXCR3-negative naive cells, CXCR3-positive naive cells showed more hydrophobic TRB CDR3s. Comparison of naive subsets found surface CD5 to be comparable, and TCR strength was inferred on the basis of TRB CDR3 properties. Cryopreserved PBMCs had partly decreased CXCR3 expression; fresh PBMCs were used in most assays.

Concerning this clonotype: Its antigen is currently unknown.

Subsets of CD8+ T cells were each sorted in triplicate at some 300,000 cells apiece. UMI-labeled TRB cDNA libraries were prepared by 5' RACE. TCRdb re-called the 5' RACE reads and gives one entry per CDR3 protein, without DNA. Its clone listing holds about 130,000 distinct CDR3 sequences. The sequenced sample was naive CXCR3+ CD8+ T cells from blood. Specified subset: CD45RO-CCR7+CD27+CD95- naive CD8+ T cells expressing CXCR3 (TNR3+). The rearrangement joins TRBV14 to TRBJ1-1; TCRdb returns TRBD1, unconfirmable since there is no DNA. This receptor was obtained from a human donor in good health. Some clones in this sample may be carry-over from other donors' samples. This chain's CDR3 is CASSQDLSGTEAFF.